The 22 T cell receptor beta chains below come from one sample, sequenced in a study of T cells expressing NK-cell markers. Reanalyzing the 5' RACE reads, TCRdb keeps one entry per CDR3 protein, without DNA. This sample lists approximately 550,000 distinct CDR3 sequences; its ten largest clones have approximately 3.6%. The sample consisted of blood T cells: a sorted CD56 or NKG2C T cell subset, CD4+ or CD8+ T cells, or bulk PBMC T cells (not recorded which). These receptors all stem from a young man in good health.

The chain carries TRBV12-3 or TRBV12-4 and TRBJ1-6; there is no DNA to check the TCRdb D call of TRBD1. This CDR3 has 14 residues. The CDR3 here is CASSLGQVNSPLHF.

Here the CDR3 reads CASTFGTSSHEQYF. V is TRBV12-3 or TRBV12-4 and J is TRBJ2-7; no DNA is available, so the TRBD2 call from TCRdb remains unchecked. The CDR3 spans 14 residues.

The chain has TRBV24-1 and TRBJ2-1; the TCRdb D gene call, TRBD1, has no DNA to confirm it. Germline V gene sequence: CDR1 KGHDR, CDR2 SFDVKD. The CDR3 is 16 amino acids. The CDR3 loop is CATSDLGQGQGNEQFF.

V is TRBV7-8 and J is TRBJ2-1; checking the TCRdb D call of TRBD2 is not possible without DNA. The germline gives CDR1 SGHVS, CDR2 FQNEAQ. The CDR3 is made up of 16 amino acids. The CDR3 spells CASSSGSGILYNEQFF.

The chain joins TRBV10-3 to TRBJ1-1. The CDR3 runs to 16 residues. Germline V CDR1 and CDR2: ENHRY, SYGVKD. CDR3 amino acids: CAISEPRQGRSTEAFF.

V and J are TRBV12-3 or TRBV12-4 and TRBJ2-5; TCRdb's D gene call, TRBD1, goes unchecked for lack of DNA. CDR3 size: 16 residues. CDR3: CASSSPLVAGKETQYF.

The chain uses TRBV6-1 and TRBJ2-1; TCRdb designates TRBD1, a call that cannot be tested without DNA. The germline gives CDR1 MNHNS, CDR2 SASEGT. This CDR3 is built from 15 residues. CDR3 loop: CASRVPRGLGNEQFF.

CDR3 residues: CASSFFGGAEQFF. The genes are TRBV5-4 and TRBJ2-1; with no DNA, the TCRdb D assignment of TRBD2 cannot be verified. The CDR3 runs to 13 residues. CDR1 is SGHNT and CDR2 is YYREEE in the germline V gene (reference sequence).

The chain is built from TRBV20-1 and TRBJ2-5; TCRdb's D call of TRBD1 is untestable without DNA. CDR1 and CDR2 from the germline V gene are DFQATT and SNEGSKA (reference sequence). The CDR3 consists of 15 residues. CDR3 protein: CSARTEKGIMETQYF.

The V gene is TRBV7-8, the J gene TRBJ2-1; TCRdb's D call, TRBD2, is unchecked because there is no DNA. The CDR3 totals 16 residues. The germline V gene encodes CDR1 SGHVS and CDR2 FQNEAQ. The CDR3 here is CASSLDDLREALGQFF.

This rearrangement joins TRBV12-2 to TRBJ2-1; TCRdb's D call, TRBD2, is unchecked because there is no DNA. TRBV12-2 is a listed pseudogene. This CDR3 region has 15 residues. The CDR3 reads CASRLVGTRINEQFF.

This sequence joins TRBV11-2 and TRBJ2-1; TCRdb picks TRBD2, but there is no DNA to check that call. This CDR3 comprises 15 residues. CDR1 and CDR2 from the germline V gene are SGHAT and FQNNGV. The CDR3 is CASSPKAGGYNEQFF.

The rearrangement uses TRBV29-1 and TRBJ2-4; TCRdb outputs TRBD2, but without DNA this stays unchecked. In germline, CDR1 is SQVTM, CDR2 ANQGSEA. This CDR3 is 20 amino acids long. CDR3 amino acids: CSVEFIPGLLAGIAKNIQYF.

The J gene is TRBJ2-7, the V gene TRBV4-2; TCRdb's D call, TRBD1, is unchecked because there is no DNA. The CDR3 contains 16 residues. Germline CDR1 reads LGHNA; CDR2 reads YNFKEQ. CDR3 sequence: CASSPSFRDRAYEQYF.

The chain joins TRBV6-1 to TRBJ1-6. Germline lookup yields CDR1 MNHNS and CDR2 SASEGT. There are 13 residues in the CDR3. CDR3 residues: CASSRTEGAPLHF.

The V call is TRBV27, the J call TRBJ2-1. Germline loops: CDR1 MNHEY, CDR2 SMNVEV (reference sequence). The CDR3 is 16 amino acids. The CDR3 loop is CASSPLLRVTDNEQFF.

The V and J genes are TRBV27 and TRBJ2-3; the TRBD2 assignment by TCRdb is unverifiable without DNA. Germline CDR1 is MNHEY and CDR2 is SMNVEV (reference sequence). The CDR3 consists of 17 residues. CDR3 region: CASSLSMRLGLTDTQYF.

This chain connects TRBV15 to TRBJ1-5; the D call of TRBD1 rests on TCRdb alone, since no DNA is present to check it. The germline CDR1 and CDR2 sequences are LNHNV and YYDKDF (reference sequence). The CDR3 totals 21 residues. The chain's CDR3 is CATSRDPPKTGSPYSNQPQHF.

The CDR3 loop reads CSVRGRAKNTEAFF. The genes are TRBV29-1 and TRBJ1-1. Germline CDR1 SQVTM, CDR2 ANQGSEA. The CDR3 loop spans 14 amino acids.

The chain joins TRBV3-1 to TRBJ1-1; TCRdb indicates TRBD1, and absent DNA this call remains unverified. Germline V gene lookup returns CDR1 LGHDT and CDR2 YNNKEL (reference sequence). The CDR3 consists of 13 residues. The CDR3 here is CASSHGGHSEAFF.

The chain recombines TRBV12-3 or TRBV12-4 with TRBJ1-3; TCRdb returns TRBD1, unconfirmable since there is no DNA. This CDR3 comprises 15 residues. CDR3 protein: CASTPTGPAGNTIYF.

The chain carries TRBV28 and TRBJ2-7; TCRdb designates TRBD2, a call that cannot be tested without DNA. This CDR3 is built from 13 residues. From germline, CDR1 is MDHEN and CDR2 SYDVKM. The CDR3 is CASQRHSAGEQYF.